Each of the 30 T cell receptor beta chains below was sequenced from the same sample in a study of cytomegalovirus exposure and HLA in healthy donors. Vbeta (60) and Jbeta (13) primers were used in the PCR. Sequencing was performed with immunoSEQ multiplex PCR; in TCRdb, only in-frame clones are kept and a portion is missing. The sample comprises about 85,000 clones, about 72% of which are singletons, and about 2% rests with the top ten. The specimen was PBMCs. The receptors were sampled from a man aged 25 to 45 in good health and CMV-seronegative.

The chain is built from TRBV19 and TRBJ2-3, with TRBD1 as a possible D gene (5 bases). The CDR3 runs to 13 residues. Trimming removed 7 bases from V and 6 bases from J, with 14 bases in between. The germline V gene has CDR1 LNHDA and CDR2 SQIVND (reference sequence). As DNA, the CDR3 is TGTGCCAGTAACCCACCCAACAGGGATACGCAGTATTTT. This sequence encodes CASNPPNRDTQYF.

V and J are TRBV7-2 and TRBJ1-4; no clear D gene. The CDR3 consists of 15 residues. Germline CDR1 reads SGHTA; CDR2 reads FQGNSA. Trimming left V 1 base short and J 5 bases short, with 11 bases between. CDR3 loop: CASSLVGSVNEKLFF. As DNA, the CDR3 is TGTGCCAGCAGCTTAGTGGGGAGTGTGAATGAAAAACTGTTTTTT. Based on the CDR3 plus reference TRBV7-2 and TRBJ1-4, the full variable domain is GAGVSQSPSNKVTEKGKDVELRCDPISGHTALYWYRQSLGQGLEFLIYFQGNSAPDKSGLPSDRFSAERTGGSVSTLTIQRTQQEDSAVYLCASSLVGSVNEKLFFGSGTQLSVL.

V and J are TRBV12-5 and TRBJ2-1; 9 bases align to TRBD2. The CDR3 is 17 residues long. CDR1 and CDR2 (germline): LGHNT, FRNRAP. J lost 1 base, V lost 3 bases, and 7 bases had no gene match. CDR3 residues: CASGFFLTSGSYNEQFF. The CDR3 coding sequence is TGTGCTAGTGGTTTTTTCTTAACTAGCGGGTCCTACAATGAGCAGTTCTTC.

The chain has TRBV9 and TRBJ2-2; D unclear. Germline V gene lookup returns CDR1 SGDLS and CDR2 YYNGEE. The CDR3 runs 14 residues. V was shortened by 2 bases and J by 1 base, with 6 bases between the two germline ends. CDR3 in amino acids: CASSVAGNTGELFF. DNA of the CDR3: TGTGCCAGCAGCGTCGCAGGGAACACCGGGGAGCTGTTTTTT.

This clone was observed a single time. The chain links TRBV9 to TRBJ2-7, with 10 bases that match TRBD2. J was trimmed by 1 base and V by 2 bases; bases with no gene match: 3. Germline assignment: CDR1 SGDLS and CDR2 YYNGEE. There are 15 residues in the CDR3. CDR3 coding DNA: TGTGCCAGCAGCGTCTCTAGCGGGGGATCCTACGAGCAGTACTTC. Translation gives CASSVSSGGSYEQYF.

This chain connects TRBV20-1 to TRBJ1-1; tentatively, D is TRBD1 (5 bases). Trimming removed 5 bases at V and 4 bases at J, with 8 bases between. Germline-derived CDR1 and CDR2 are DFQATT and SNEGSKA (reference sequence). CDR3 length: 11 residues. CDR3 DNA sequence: TGCAGTGCTGACAGATCCACTGAAGCTTTCTTT. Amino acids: CSADRSTEAFF.

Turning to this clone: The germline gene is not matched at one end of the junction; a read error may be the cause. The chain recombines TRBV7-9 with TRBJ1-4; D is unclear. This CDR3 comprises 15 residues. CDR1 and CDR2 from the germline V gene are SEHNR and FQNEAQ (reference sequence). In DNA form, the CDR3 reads TGTCCCAGCAGCTCCTCGGAGGCGACGGGTGAAAAACTGTTTTTT. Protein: CPSSSSEATGEKLFF. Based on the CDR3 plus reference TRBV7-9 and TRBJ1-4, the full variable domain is DTGVSQNPRHKITKRGQNVTFRCDPISEHNRLYWYRQTLGQGPEFLTYFQNEAQLEKSRLLSDRFSAERPKGSFSTLEIQRTEQGDSAMYLCPSSSSEATGEKLFFGSGTQLSVL.

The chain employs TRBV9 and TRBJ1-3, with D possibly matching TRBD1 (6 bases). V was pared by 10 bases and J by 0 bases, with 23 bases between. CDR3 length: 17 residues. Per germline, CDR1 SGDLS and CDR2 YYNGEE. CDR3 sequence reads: CASAEQGSLSSGNTIYF. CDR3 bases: TGTGCCTCGGCGGAGCAGGGGTCCCTGAGCTCTGGAAACACCATATATTTT.

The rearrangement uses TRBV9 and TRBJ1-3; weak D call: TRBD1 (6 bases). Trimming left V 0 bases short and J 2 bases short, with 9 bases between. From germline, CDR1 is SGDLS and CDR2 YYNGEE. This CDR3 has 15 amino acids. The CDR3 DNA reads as TGTGCCAGCAGCGTAGGCAGGGGAGCTGGAAACACCATATATTTT. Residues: CASSVGRGAGNTIYF.

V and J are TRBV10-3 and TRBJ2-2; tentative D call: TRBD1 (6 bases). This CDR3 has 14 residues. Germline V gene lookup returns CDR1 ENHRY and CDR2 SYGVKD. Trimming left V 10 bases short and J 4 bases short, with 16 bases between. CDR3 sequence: CATWLGAGTGELFF. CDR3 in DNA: TGTGCCACCTGGCTGGGGGCAGGCACCGGGGAGCTGTTTTTT.

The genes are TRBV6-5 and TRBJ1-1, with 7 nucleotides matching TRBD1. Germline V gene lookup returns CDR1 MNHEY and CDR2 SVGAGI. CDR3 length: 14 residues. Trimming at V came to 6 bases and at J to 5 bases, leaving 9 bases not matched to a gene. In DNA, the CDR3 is TGTGCCAGCAGAGGAGGGGGCTTCTGGACTGAAGCTTTCTTT. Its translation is CASRGGGFWTEAFF.

The CDR3 spells CASSIGADSEAFF. Here the CDR3 DNA reads TGTGCCAGTAGTATAGGCGCAGACAGCGAAGCTTTCTTT. The V and J genes are TRBV19 and TRBJ1-1; maybe TRBD1 (5 bases). V lost 1 base and J lost 8, with 11 bases in between. Germline V gene sequence: CDR1 LNHDA, CDR2 SQIVND (reference sequence). The CDR3 runs to 13 residues.

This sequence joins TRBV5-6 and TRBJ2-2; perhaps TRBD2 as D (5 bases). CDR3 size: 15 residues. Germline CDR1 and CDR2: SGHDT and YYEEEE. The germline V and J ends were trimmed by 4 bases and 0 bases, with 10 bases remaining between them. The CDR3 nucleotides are TGTGCCAGCAGCCAGGACGGGACGAACACCGGGGAGCTGTTTTTT. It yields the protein CASSQDGTNTGELFF.

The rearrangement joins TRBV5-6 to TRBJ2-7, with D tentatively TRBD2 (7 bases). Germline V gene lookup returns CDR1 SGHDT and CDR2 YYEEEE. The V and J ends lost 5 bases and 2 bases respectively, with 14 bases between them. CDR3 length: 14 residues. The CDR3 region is CASSGGGGPYEQYF. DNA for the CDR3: TGTGCCAGCAGTGGGGGGGGCGGCCCCTACGAGCAGTACTTC.

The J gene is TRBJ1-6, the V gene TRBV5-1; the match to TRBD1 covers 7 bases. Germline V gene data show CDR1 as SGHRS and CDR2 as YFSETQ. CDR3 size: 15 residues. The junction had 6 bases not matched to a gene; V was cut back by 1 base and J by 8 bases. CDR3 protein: CASSLSTGNYSPLHF. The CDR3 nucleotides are TGCGCCAGCAGCTTGTCGACAGGGAACTATTCACCCCTCCACTTT. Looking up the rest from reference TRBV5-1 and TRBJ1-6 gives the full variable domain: KAGVTQTPRYLIKTRGQQVTLSCSPISGHRSVSWYQQTPGQGLQFLFEYFSETQRNKGNFPGRFSGRQFSNSRSEMNVSTLELGDSALYLCASSLSTGNYSPLHFGNGTRLTVT.

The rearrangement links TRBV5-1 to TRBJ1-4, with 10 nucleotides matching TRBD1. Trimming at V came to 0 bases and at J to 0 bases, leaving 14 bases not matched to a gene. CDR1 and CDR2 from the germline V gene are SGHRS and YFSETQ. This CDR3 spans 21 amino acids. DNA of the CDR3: TGCGCCAGCAGCTTGGGGTCTCTCGGGACAGGGGTCCTTCCAACTAATGAAAAACTGTTTTTT. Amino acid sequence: CASSLGSLGTGVLPTNEKLFF.

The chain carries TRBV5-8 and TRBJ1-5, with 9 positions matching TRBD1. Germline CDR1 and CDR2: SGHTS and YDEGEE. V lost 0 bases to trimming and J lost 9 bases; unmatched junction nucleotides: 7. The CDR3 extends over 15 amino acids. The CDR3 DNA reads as TGTGCCAGCAGCTTGGAGGGGACAGGGCGTTCGCCCCAGCATTTT. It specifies CASSLEGTGRSPQHF.

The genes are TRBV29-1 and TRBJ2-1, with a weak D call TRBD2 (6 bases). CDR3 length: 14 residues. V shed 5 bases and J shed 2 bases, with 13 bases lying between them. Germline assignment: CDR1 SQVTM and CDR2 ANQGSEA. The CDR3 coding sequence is TGCAGCGTTCAGGAGGGAAATACCTACAATGAGCAGTTCTTC. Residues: CSVQEGNTYNEQFF.

CDR3 in DNA: TGTGCCAGCAGCAAAGCGGACAGCCAAGAGACCCAGTACTTC. Translation: CASSKADSQETQYF. The chain links TRBV21-1 to TRBJ2-5; no DNA check was done on the table's D call, TRBD1. TRBV21-1 is an annotated pseudogene. The length of the CDR3 is 14 residues.

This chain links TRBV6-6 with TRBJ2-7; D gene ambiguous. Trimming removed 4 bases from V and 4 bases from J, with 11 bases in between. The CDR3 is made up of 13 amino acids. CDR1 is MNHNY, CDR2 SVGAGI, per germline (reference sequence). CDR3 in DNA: TGTGCCAGCAGTTTGAGTACCCAATACGAGCAGTACTTC. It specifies CASSLSTQYEQYF.

The CDR3 spells CASSLNGSEAFF. The CDR3 DNA follows: TGTGCCAGCAGCTTAAACGGGAGTGAAGCTTTCTTT. The V and J genes are TRBV7-8 and TRBJ1-1, with D uncertain. The germline CDR1 and CDR2 sequences are SGHVS and FQNEAQ. There are 12 residues in the CDR3. Trimming stripped 2 bases from V and 7 bases from J, with 8 bases between.

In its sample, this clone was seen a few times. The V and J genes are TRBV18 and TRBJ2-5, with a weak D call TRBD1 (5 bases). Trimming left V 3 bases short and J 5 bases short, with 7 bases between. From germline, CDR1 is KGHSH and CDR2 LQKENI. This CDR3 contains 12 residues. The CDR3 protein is CASSPRQETQYF. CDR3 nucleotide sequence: TGTGCCAGCTCACCGAGACAGGAGACCCAGTACTTC. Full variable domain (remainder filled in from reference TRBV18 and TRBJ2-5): NAGVMQNPRHLVRRRGQEARLRCSPMKGHSHVYWYRQLPEEGLKFMVYLQKENIIDESGMPKERFSAEFPKEGPSILRIQQVVRGDSAAYFCASSPRQETQYFGPGTRLLVL.

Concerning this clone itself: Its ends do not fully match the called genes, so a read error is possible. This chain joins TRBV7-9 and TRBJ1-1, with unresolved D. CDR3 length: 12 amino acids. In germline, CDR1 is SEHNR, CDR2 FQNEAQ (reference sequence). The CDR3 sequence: CSSSTPNTEAFF. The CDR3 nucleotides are TGTTCCAGCAGTACTCCGAACACTGAAGCTTTCTTT.

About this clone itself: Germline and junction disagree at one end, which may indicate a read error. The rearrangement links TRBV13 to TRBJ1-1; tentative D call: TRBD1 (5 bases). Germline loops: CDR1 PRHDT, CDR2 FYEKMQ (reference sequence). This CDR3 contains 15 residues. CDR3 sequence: CSSSLGLGGWTEAFF. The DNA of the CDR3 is TGTTCCAGCAGCTTAGGCCTGGGGGGATGGACTGAAGCTTTCTTT.

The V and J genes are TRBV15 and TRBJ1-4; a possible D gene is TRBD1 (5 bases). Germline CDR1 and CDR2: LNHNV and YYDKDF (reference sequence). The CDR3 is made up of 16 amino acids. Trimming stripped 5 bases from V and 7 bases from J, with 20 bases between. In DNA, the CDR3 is TGTGCCACCAGCCCTTTCGGGGGGGACTGGGGTGAAAAACTGTTTTTT. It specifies CATSPFGGDWGEKLFF. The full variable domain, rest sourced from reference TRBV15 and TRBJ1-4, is DAMVIQNPRYQVTQFGKPVTLSCSQTLNHNVMYWYQQKSSQAPKLLFHYYDKDFNNEADTPDNFQSRRPNTSFCFLDIRSPGLGDTAMYLCATSPFGGDWGEKLFFGSGTQLSVL.

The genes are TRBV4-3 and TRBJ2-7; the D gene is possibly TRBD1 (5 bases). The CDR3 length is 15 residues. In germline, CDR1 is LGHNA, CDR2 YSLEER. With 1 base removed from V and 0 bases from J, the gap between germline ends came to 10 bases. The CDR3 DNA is TGCGCCAGCAGCCAAGGACCAGGGTACTCCTACGAGCAGTACTTC. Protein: CASSQGPGYSYEQYF.

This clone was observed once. CDR3 loop: CASSTGTGLMGCGAFF. As DNA, the CDR3 is TGTGCCAGCAGTACCGGGACAGGGTTGATGGGGTGCGGGGCTTTCTTT. This chain links TRBV27 with TRBJ1-1; 9 bases are a match to TRBD1. CDR3 length equals 16 residues. The germline CDR1 and CDR2 sequences are MNHEY and SMNVEV (reference sequence). With V trimmed by 5 bases and J by 11 bases, 18 bases remained unmatched.

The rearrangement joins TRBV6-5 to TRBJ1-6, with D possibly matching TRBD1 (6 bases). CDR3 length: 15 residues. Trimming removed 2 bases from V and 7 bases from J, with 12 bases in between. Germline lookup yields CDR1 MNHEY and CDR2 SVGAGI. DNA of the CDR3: TGTGCCAGCAGTTACGGGGGCAGGATCAATTCACCCCTCCACTTT. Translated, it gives CASSYGGRINSPLHF.

CDR3 sequence: CASSGDRGIEAFF. Written as DNA, the CDR3 is TGTGCCAGCAGCGGGGACAGGGGGATTGAAGCTTTCTTT. The chain joins TRBV9 to TRBJ1-1; 11 bases match TRBD1. Germline loops: CDR1 SGDLS, CDR2 YYNGEE. V trimming: 3 bases; J trimming: 7 bases; junction bases outside the gene matches: 2. This CDR3 comprises 13 residues.

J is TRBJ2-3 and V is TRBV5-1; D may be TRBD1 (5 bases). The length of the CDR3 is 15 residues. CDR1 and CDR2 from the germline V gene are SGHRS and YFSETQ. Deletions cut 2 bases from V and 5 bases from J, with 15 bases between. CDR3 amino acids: CASSFQGVQKDTQYF. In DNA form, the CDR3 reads TGCGCCAGCAGCTTCCAGGGTGTTCAAAAAGATACGCAGTATTTT.